A single count supports the clone carrying this TCR beta chain. Per the original data handling: It was from reference gene primer amplification that nucleated cell counts were estimated. TCRdb keeps only in-frame clones here, not all; method: immunoSEQ multiplex PCR. Clone size and V and J calls were adopted from that table, with D and trimming inferred from the DNA. Seen here are tens of thousands of clones, 85% to 90% observed once, and the top ten hold around 7.8%. The record originates from a study of blood T cell repertoires in COVID-19. The CDR3 contains 14 residues. Trimming shortened V by 4 bases and J by 8 bases, and 15 bases separated the two germline ends. Germline CDR1 MGHDK, CDR2 SYGVNS.

The sequencing input was peripheral blood. This chain connects TRBV25-1 to TRBJ2-1; tentative D call: TRBD2 (6 bases). The sequence came from a man aged 80 or over with active or convalescent COVID-19. The CDR3 sequence: CASSGTLARHEQFF. For the CDR3, the DNA is TGTGCCAGCAGTGGAACACTAGCTCGGCATGAGCAGTTCTTC.